Presented here are 14 T cell receptor beta chains from one specimen sequenced in a study of shared clonotypes between healthy human individuals. The table came from immunoSEQ multiplex PCR; TCRdb's copy has only in-frame clones and leaves some out. The data contain about 530,000 clones, nearly 80% of them singletons. Sequenced input: PBMCs. Receptors originate from a woman in her thirties or forties in good health. Some clones in this sample may be carry-over from other donors' samples.

This rearrangement joins TRBV4-1 to TRBJ1-2; weak D call: TRBD1 (6 bases). Germline loops: CDR1 MGHRA, CDR2 YSYEKL. The V end was cut by 2 bases, the J end by 8 bases, with 18 bases between. The CDR3 has 15 residues. The CDR3 sequence is CASSQFRGGSGGYTF. The CDR3 bases are TGCGCCAGCAGCCAATTTCGAGGGGGGTCTGGAGGCTACACCTTC.

This chain joins TRBV5-4 and TRBJ2-2, with D perhaps matching TRBD1 (5 bases). This CDR3 region has 15 residues. Trimming took off 0 bases at V and 4 bases at J, with 10 bases between the two ends. Germline V CDR1 and CDR2: SGHNT, YYREEE (reference sequence). CDR3 in DNA: TGTGCCAGCAGCTTGGTACAGGAGACCACCGGGGAGCTGTTTTTT. Translating gives CASSLVQETTGELFF.

The V call is TRBV15, the J call TRBJ2-7, with 8 bases aligning to TRBD2. Germline V gives CDR1 LNHNV, CDR2 YYDKDF (reference sequence). The junction had 10 bases not matched to a gene; V was cut back by 0 bases and J by 6 bases. The CDR3 consists of 16 residues. CDR3 bases: TGTGCCACCAGCAGAGATATCGGGAGGGCCGGGAGCGAGCAGTACTTC. It encodes CATSRDIGRAGSEQYF.

This chain connects TRBV5-1 to TRBJ2-2; a possible D gene is TRBD2 (5 bases). There are 16 residues in the CDR3. Germline CDR1 and CDR2: SGHRS and YFSETQ. V lost 0 bases and J 4 bases, leaving 13 bases between the germline ends. The CDR3 DNA sequence: TGCGCCAGCAGCTTGGTGGCGGGTACGGGCACCGGGGAGCTGTTTTTT. Translated: CASSLVAGTGTGELFF.

This chain connects TRBV10-3 to TRBJ1-1; perhaps TRBD1 as D (5 bases). Germline loops: CDR1 ENHRY, CDR2 SYGVKD. This CDR3 has 12 amino acids. V gave up 5 bases and J gave up 6 bases, with 10 bases separating them. For the CDR3, the DNA is TGTGCCATCAGTAGGACGGGGGCTGAAGCTTTCTTT. It is translated as CAISRTGAEAFF.

CDR3 DNA: TGCAGCGCATGGACAGGGGTCGACTATGGCTACACCTTC. Translation: CSAWTGVDYGYTF. The V gene is TRBV29-1, the J gene TRBJ1-2; 9 bases match TRBD1. The germline CDR1 and CDR2 sequences are SQVTM and ANQGSEA. With V trimmed by 7 bases and J by 3 bases, 6 bases remained unmatched. This CDR3 spans 13 amino acids. The full variable domain, with the rest looked up from reference TRBV29-1 and TRBJ1-2, is SAVISQKPSRDICQRGTSLTIQCQVDSQVTMMFWYRQQPGQSLTLIATANQGSEATYESGFVIDKFPISRPNLTFSTLTVSNMSPEDSSIYLCSAWTGVDYGYTFGSGTRLTVV.

Concerning this clone itself: A much larger clone sits a single nucleotide away, making a read error possible. The same CDR3 also results from other DNA sequences found in this sample. This chain links TRBV29-1 with TRBJ2-7, with 7 bases that match TRBD1. Unmatched junction bases numbered 11, after V lost 7 bases and J lost 2 bases. The CDR3 covers 14 residues. Germline V gene lookup returns CDR1 SQVTM and CDR2 ANQGSEA. This CDR3 is CSESRDRAAYEQYF. Written as DNA, the CDR3 is TGCAGCGAGAGCCGGGACAGAGCCGCCTACGAGCAGTACTTC.

J is TRBJ1-2 and V is TRBV5-4; no clear D gene. The CDR3 has 14 residues. The V gene lost 3 bases and the J gene lost 4 bases, with 13 bases spanning the gap. Germline V gene data show CDR1 as SGHNT and CDR2 as YYREEE (reference sequence). The CDR3 DNA follows: TGTGCCAGCAGCTCAAACAACGGGGTCTATGGCTACACCTTC. Amino acids: CASSSNNGVYGYTF.

V and J are TRBV5-6 and TRBJ2-1; no definite D call. In germline, CDR1 is SGHDT, CDR2 YYEEEE. V shed 0 bases and J shed 7 bases, with 8 bases lying between them. This CDR3 region has 13 residues. This chain's CDR3 is CASSLVTANEQFF. The CDR3 DNA is TGTGCCAGCAGCTTGGTTACTGCTAATGAGCAGTTCTTC.

The chain is built from TRBV19 and TRBJ1-3; D remains ambiguous. Germline V gives CDR1 LNHDA, CDR2 SQIVND (reference sequence). This CDR3 has 11 amino acids. The V gene lost 10 bases and the J gene lost 4 bases, with 8 bases spanning the gap. CDR3 loop: CAIRRGNTIYF. The CDR3 region has the DNA TGTGCCATTCGGAGGGGAAACACCATATATTTT.

This clone was counted at least ten times. The V gene is TRBV18, the J gene TRBJ1-2; maybe TRBD1 (6 bases). Germline lookup yields CDR1 KGHSH and CDR2 LQKENI. With 2 bases removed from V and 3 bases from J, the gap between germline ends came to 16 bases. The CDR3 covers 16 residues. This CDR3 reads CASSPNKDRRYYGYTF. The CDR3 DNA follows: TGTGCCAGCTCACCAAATAAAGACAGGCGTTACTATGGCTACACCTTC.

The chain has TRBV11-2 and TRBJ2-7, with D possibly called TRBD1 or TRBD2 (5 bases each). V gave up 4 bases and J gave up 2 bases, with 15 bases separating them. Germline V gene lookup returns CDR1 SGHAT and CDR2 FQNNGV. The CDR3 has 15 amino acids. This CDR3 reads CASSWDVQGPYEQYF. CDR3 DNA sequence: TGTGCCAGCAGCTGGGACGTTCAGGGACCCTACGAGCAGTACTTC.

The chain is built from TRBV27 and TRBJ2-2, with D perhaps assigned TRBD1 or TRBD2 (5 bases each). Germline CDR1 and CDR2: MNHEY and SMNVEV (reference sequence). V was cut by 2 bases and J by 0 bases, with 10 bases left in between. The CDR3 consists of 16 residues. CDR3 bases: TGTGCCAGCAGTTTACCCGGGGCAACGAACACCGGGGAGCTGTTTTTT. Its protein product is CASSLPGATNTGELFF.

This chain connects TRBV28 to TRBJ2-7, with D possibly TRBD2 on 5 matching bases. The CDR3 contains 15 residues. Germline CDR1 and CDR2: MDHEN and SYDVKM. Deletions cut 6 bases from V and 2 bases from J, with 17 bases between. The CDR3 bases are TGTGCCAGCAGACCGACGGGGTACCTTACCTACGAGCAGTACTTC. Residues: CASRPTGYLTYEQYF.